These 3 T cell receptor beta chains came from one sample sequenced in a study of CD8 T cells in Susac syndrome. Random hexamers served to reverse transcribe about 0.5 to 1 ug RNA. Via MiXCR, TCRdb re-called the immunoSEQ multiplex PCR reads, giving one row per CDR3 protein. The table shows around 71,000 distinct CDR3 sequences, with under 96% occurring only once. The sequenced sample consisted of CD4+ T cells from PBMCs. These TCRs come from a human donor with multiple sclerosis.

V gene TRBV6-1 combines with J gene TRBJ1-1; possible D gene TRBD1, 5 bases. Germline CDR1 reads MNHNS; CDR2 reads SASEGT. With 5 bases removed from V and 4 bases from J, the gap between germline ends came to 23 bases. The CDR3 runs to 17 residues. CDR3 protein: CASSTLTLGTGSTEAFF. The CDR3 DNA sequence: TGTGCCAGCAGTACCCTCACCCTCGGGACGGGGTCCACTGAAGCTTTCTTT.

The chain couples TRBV12-3 or TRBV12-4 to TRBJ1-1; D unresolved. The length of the CDR3 is 12 residues. The V end lost 6 bases, the J end lost 1 base, and 6 bases lay between the germline ends. The CDR3 nucleotides read TGTGCCAGCAGAAGATCGAACACTGAAGCTTTCTTT. Protein: CASRRSNTEAFF.

This chain links TRBV6-6 with TRBJ2-1; D not certain. This CDR3 contains 12 residues. Trimming took 6 bases from V and 8 from J, leaving 11 bases between them. CDR1 MNHNY and CDR2 SVGAGI come from the germline V gene (reference sequence). CDR3 DNA sequence: TGTGCCAGCAGGGTACAAGGAGATGAGCAGTTCTTC. Its protein product is CASRVQGDEQFF.